This T cell receptor (beta chain) came from a study of cytomegalovirus exposure and HLA in healthy donors. As for the study in general: An early data release held around 80 million unique TCRs from HLA-typed donors. General study points: By a later analysis, the bulk of CMV-associated TCR beta chains appeared HLA-restricted. TCR beta sequences reportedly predicted the HLA-A and HLA-B alleles of most subjects accurately.

Researchers ran the PCR with 60 Vbeta and 13 Jbeta primers. The authors' processing: Counted up in a later analysis, unique TCR beta chains came to some 80 million, with some 11 million shared. TCRdb keeps only in-frame clones here, not all; method: immunoSEQ multiplex PCR. The V and J calls and clone size come from that table; D and trimming were worked out from the DNA. The table includes roughly 130,000 clones, around 70% detected once. With regard to this clone: What it binds is unknown.

V lost 7 bases to trimming and J lost 6 bases; unmatched junction nucleotides: 8. The germline V gene has CDR1 MNHEY and CDR2 SVGAGI. The CDR3 has 15 amino acids. This clonotype was sampled from a man aged 40-55 years in good health and CMV-seropositive. The sequenced sample consisted of PBMCs. J is TRBJ2-3 and V is TRBV6-5, with TRBD2 identical over 12 bases. The CDR3 here is CASTKSGTSGDTQYF. For the CDR3, the DNA is TGTGCCAGCACCAAGAGTGGGACTAGCGGGGATACGCAGTATTTT.